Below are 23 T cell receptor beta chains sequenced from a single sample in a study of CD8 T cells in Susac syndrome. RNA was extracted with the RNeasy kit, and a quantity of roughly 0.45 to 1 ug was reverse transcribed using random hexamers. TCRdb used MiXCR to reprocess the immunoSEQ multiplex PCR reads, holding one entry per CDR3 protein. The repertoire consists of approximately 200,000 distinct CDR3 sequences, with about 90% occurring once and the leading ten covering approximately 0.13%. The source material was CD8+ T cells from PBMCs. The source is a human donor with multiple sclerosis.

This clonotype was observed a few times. CDR3 loop: CASSWESDEQFF. CDR3 nucleotide sequence: TGTGCCAGCAGCTGGGAGAGTGATGAGCAGTTCTTC. The chain couples TRBV6-2 or TRBV6-3 to TRBJ2-1, with D maybe TRBD2 (5 bases). V shed 6 bases and J shed 8 bases, with 11 bases lying between them. CDR3 length: 12 residues. Germline-derived CDR1 and CDR2 are MNHEY and SVGEGT.

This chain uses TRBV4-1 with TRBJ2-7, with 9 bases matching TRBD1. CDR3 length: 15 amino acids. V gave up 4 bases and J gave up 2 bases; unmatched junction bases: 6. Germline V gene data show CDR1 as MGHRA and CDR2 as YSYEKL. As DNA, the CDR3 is TGCGCCAGCAGCCTCGTGGGGACAGGGCCCTACGAGCAGTACTTC. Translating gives CASSLVGTGPYEQYF.

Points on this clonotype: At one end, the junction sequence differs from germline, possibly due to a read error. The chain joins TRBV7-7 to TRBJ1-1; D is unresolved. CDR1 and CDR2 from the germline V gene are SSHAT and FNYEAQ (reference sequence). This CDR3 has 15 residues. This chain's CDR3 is CASSPPGDRDTEAFF. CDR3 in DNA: TGTGCTAGCAGCCCGCCTGGGGATCGGGACACTGAAGCTTTCTTT.

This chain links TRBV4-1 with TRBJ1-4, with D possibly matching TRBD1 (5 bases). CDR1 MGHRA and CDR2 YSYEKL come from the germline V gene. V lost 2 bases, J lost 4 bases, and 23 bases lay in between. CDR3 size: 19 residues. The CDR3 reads CASSQLRNRGDRVNEKLFF. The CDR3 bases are TGCGCCAGCAGCCAACTCCGTAACCGGGGAGACAGAGTTAATGAAAAACTGTTTTTT.

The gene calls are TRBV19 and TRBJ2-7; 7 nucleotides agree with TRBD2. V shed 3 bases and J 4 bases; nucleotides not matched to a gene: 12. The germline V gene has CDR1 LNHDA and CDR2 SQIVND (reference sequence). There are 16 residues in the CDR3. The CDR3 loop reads CASSMFGGSGTYEQYF. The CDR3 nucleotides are TGTGCCAGTAGTATGTTCGGCGGGAGTGGAACTTACGAGCAGTACTTC.

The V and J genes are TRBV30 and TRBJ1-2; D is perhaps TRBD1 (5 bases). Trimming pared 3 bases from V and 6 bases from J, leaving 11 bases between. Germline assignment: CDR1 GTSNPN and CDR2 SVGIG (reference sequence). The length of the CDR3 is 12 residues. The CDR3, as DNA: TGTGCCTGGAGGGGGCCCCGGGATGGCTACACCTTC. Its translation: CAWRGPRDGYTF.

The chain's CDR3 is CASTSHEPGQGAYEQFF. As DNA, the CDR3 is TGTGCCAGCACCTCCCACGAACCGGGACAGGGGGCCTATGAGCAGTTCTTC. The chain uses TRBV13 and TRBJ2-1, with TRBD1 matching 12 bases. The CDR3 contains 17 residues. Germline V gene data show CDR1 as PRHDT and CDR2 as FYEKMQ (reference sequence). Trimming removed 7 bases from V and 8 bases from J; junction bases left unmatched: 15.

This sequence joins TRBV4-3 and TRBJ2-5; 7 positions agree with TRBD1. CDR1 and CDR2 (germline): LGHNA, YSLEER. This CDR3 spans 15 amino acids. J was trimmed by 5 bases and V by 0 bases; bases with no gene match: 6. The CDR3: CASSQDFGQAETQYF. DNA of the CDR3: TGCGCCAGCAGCCAAGATTTCGGACAGGCGGAGACCCAGTACTTC.

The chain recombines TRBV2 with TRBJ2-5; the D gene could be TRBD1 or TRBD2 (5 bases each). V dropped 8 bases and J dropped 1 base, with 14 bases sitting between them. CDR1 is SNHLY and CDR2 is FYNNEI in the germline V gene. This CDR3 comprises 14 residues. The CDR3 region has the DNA TGTGCCAGCTGGGGCGGTGGGGGCCAAGAGACCCAGTACTTC. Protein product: CASWGGGGQETQYF.

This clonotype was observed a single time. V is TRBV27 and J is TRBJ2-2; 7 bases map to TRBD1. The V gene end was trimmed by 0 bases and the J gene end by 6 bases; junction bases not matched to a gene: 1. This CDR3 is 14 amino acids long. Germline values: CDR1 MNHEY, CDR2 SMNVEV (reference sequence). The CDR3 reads CASSLSGGPGELFF. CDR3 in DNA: TGTGCCAGCAGTTTATCAGGGGGCCCCGGGGAGCTGTTTTTT.

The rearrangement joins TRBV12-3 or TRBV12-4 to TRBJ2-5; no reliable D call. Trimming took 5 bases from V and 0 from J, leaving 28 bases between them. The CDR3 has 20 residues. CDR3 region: CASSGLMGPTPRGYQETQYF. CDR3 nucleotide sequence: TGTGCCAGCAGTGGCTTGATGGGCCCCACTCCACGAGGATACCAAGAGACCCAGTACTTC.

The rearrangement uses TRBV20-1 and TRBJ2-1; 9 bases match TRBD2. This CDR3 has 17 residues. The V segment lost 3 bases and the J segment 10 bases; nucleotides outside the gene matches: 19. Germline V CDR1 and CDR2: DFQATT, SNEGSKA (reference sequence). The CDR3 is CSARQGKVTRGGLEQFF. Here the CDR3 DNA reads TGCAGTGCTAGGCAGGGAAAGGTAACGCGGGGGGGGCTCGAGCAGTTCTTC.

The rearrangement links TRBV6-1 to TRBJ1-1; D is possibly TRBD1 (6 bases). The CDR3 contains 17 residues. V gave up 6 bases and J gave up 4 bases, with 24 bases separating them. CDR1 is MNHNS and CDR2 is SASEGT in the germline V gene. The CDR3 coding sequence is TGTGCCAGCAGGTCCCCGGGACACCAAAAAGAAGGCACTGAAGCTTTCTTT. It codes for CASRSPGHQKEGTEAFF.

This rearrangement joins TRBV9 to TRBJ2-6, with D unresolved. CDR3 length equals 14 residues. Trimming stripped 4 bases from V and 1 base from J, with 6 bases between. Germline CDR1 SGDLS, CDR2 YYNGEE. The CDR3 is CASSTKSGANVLTF. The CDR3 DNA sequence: TGTGCCAGCAGCACCAAATCTGGGGCCAACGTCCTGACTTTC.

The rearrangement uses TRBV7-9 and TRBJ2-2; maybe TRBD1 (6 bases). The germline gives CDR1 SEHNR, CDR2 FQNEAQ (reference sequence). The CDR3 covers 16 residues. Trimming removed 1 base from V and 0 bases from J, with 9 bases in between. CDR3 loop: CASSLVRGTNTGELFF. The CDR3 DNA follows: TGTGCCAGCAGCTTAGTCAGGGGAACGAACACCGGGGAGCTGTTTTTT.

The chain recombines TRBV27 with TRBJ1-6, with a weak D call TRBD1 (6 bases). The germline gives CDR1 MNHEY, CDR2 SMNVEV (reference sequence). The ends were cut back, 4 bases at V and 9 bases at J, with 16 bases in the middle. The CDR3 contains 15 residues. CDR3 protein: CASSWGASIGSPLHF. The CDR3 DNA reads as TGTGCCAGCAGTTGGGGGGCTTCAATCGGTTCACCCCTCCACTTT.

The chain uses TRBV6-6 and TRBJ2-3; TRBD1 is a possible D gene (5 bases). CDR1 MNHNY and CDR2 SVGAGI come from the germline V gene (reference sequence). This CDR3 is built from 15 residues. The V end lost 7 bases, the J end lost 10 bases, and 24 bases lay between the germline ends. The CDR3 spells CASTPNRAGWASQYF. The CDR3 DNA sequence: TGTGCCAGCACTCCTAACCGGGCAGGGTGGGCGTCGCAGTATTTT.

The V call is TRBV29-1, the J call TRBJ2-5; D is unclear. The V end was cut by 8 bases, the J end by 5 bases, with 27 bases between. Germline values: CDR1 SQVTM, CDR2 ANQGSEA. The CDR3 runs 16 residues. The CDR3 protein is CSLSDPHLGSSETQYF. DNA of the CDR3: TGCAGCCTTTCCGACCCCCATTTAGGCTCTTCGGAGACCCAGTACTTC.

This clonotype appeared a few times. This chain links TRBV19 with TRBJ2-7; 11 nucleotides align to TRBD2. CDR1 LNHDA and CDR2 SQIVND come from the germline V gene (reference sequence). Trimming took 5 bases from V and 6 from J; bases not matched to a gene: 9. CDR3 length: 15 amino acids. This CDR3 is CASSPQTSGTLEQYF. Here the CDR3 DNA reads TGTGCCAGTAGTCCTCAGACTAGCGGGACACTCGAGCAGTACTTC.

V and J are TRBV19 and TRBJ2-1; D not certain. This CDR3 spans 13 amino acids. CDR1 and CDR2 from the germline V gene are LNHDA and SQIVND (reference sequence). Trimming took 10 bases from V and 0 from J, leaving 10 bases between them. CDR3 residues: CATGSGSYNEQFF. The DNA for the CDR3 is TGTGCCACCGGATCGGGCTCCTACAATGAGCAGTTCTTC.

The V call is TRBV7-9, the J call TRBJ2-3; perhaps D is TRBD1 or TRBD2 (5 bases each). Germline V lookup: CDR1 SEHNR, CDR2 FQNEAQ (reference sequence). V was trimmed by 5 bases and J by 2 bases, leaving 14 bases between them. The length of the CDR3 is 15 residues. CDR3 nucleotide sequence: TGTGCCAGCAGCCCCATACCGGGACCCACAGATACGCAGTATTTT. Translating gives CASSPIPGPTDTQYF.

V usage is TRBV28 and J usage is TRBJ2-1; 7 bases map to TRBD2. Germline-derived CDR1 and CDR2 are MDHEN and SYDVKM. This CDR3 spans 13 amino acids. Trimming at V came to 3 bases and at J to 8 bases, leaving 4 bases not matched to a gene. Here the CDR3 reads CASSFGRADEQFF. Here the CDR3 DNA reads TGTGCCAGCAGTTTTGGGAGGGCTGATGAGCAGTTCTTC.

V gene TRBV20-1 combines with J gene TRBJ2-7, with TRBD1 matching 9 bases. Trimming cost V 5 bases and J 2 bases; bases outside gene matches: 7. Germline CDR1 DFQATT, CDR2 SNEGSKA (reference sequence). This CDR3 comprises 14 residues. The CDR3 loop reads CSADPGQGPYEQYF. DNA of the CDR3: TGCAGTGCTGATCCGGGACAGGGACCCTACGAGCAGTACTTC.